These T cell receptor beta chains were read from a single sample in a study of T cells after yellow fever vaccination. From the 5' RACE reads, TCRdb called clonotypes with MiXCR, one entry per CDR3 protein. The sample holds 600,000 to 750,000 distinct CDR3 sequences, around an eighth seen once. The source material was PBMCs, sampled on the day of the yellow fever booster vaccination. The source of these receptors is a man younger than 45 who received the YFV17D yellow fever vaccine. Both conserved end residues are part of each CDR3. The D gene is left open where the match is weak. For some rows the clone size is stated as once, few or many, or as a class when expanded; others skip it.

d_gene: .
v_gene: TRBV5-6
abundance: few
j_gene: TRBJ2-5
CDR3nt: TGTGCCAGCAGCGCGGGACGTTGGGAGACCCAGTACTTC
CDR3aa: CASSAGRWETQYF

d_gene: .
v_gene: TRBV7-9
abundance: .
j_gene: TRBJ1-1
CDR3nt: TGTGCCAGCAGCTTATTTTCAGCAAGGGCTGAAGCTTTCTTT
CDR3aa: CASSLFSARAEAFF

d_gene: .
v_gene: TRBV27
abundance: few
j_gene: TRBJ2-1
CDR3nt: TGTGCCAGTGCCCTGGGGGTCCACAATGAGCAGTTCTTC
CDR3aa: CASALGVHNEQFF

d_gene: TRBD2
v_gene: TRBV5-6
abundance: .
j_gene: TRBJ2-1
CDR3nt: TGTGCCAGCAGGTTTAGCGGGAGGGTAAGCCATGAGCAGTTCTTC
CDR3aa: CASRFSGRVSHEQFF

d_gene: TRBD2
v_gene: TRBV29-1
abundance: few
j_gene: TRBJ2-1
CDR3nt: TGCAGCGTTGAAGACCTAGCGGGAGAGGAGCACAATGAGCAGTTCTTC
CDR3aa: CSVEDLAGEEHNEQFF

d_gene: .
v_gene: TRBV6-5
abundance: few
j_gene: TRBJ2-1
CDR3nt: TGTGCCAGCAGTTACCGAGGGCGCCGGGATGAGCAGTTCTTC
CDR3aa: CASSYRGRRDEQFF

d_gene: .
v_gene: TRBV7-9
abundance: .
j_gene: TRBJ2-7
CDR3nt: TGTGCCAGCAGCCCGGGGTTGGGTGAGTACTTC
CDR3aa: CASSPGLGEYF

d_gene: TRBD1
v_gene: TRBV7-2
abundance: many
j_gene: TRBJ2-5
CDR3nt: TGTGCCAGCAGCTCAGCGGGGACAGGGAGAGAGACCCAGTACTTC
CDR3aa: CASSSAGTGRETQYF

d_gene: .
v_gene: TRBV7-9
abundance: few
j_gene: TRBJ2-2
CDR3nt: TGTGCCAGCAGCTCGGAACCCCGGTCGTTCACCGGGGAGCTGTTTTTT
CDR3aa: CASSSEPRSFTGELFF

d_gene: .
v_gene: TRBV11-1
abundance: few
j_gene: TRBJ2-1
CDR3nt: TGTGCCAGCAGCTTAGCGGACACTCCCGAGCGGAAAACCTACAATGAGCAGTTCTTC
CDR3aa: CASSLADTPERKTYNEQFF

d_gene: .
v_gene: TRBV12-3/TRBV12-4
abundance: .
j_gene: TRBJ2-1
CDR3nt: TGTGCCAGCAGTTTCGACAGGATCTACAATGAGCAGTTCTTC
CDR3aa: CASSFDRIYNEQFF

d_gene: .
v_gene: TRBV7-2
abundance: .
j_gene: TRBJ2-2
CDR3nt: TGTGCCAGCAGCTTGGCTAGCGAGTACGGGGAGCTGTTTTTT
CDR3aa: CASSLASEYGELFF

d_gene: TRBD2
v_gene: TRBV19
abundance: few
j_gene: TRBJ2-1
CDR3nt: TGTGCCATTGCCGGGACTAGAAAGTTCTTC
CDR3aa: CAIAGTRKFF

d_gene: TRBD1
v_gene: TRBV4-3
abundance: few
j_gene: TRBJ2-3
CDR3nt: TGCGCCAGCAGCCCTGAGGAGGCAGGGGGTACGCAGTATTTT
CDR3aa: CASSPEEAGGTQYF

d_gene: TRBD1
v_gene: TRBV6-5
abundance: many
j_gene: TRBJ1-6
CDR3nt: TGTGCCAGCAGGCCCCTCGGGACAGGGGCCCCACCCCTCCACTTT
CDR3aa: CASRPLGTGAPPLHF

d_gene: .
v_gene: TRBV12-3/TRBV12-4
abundance: .
j_gene: TRBJ2-6
CDR3nt: TGTGCCAGCAGTTTGGGGCCTGGGGCCAACGTCATGACTTTC
CDR3aa: CASSLGPGANVMTF

d_gene: TRBD2
v_gene: TRBV5-1
abundance: .
j_gene: TRBJ2-5
CDR3nt: TGCGCCAGCAGCCGACTAGCCCAACCCCAAGAGACCCAGTACTTC
CDR3aa: CASSRLAQPQETQYF

d_gene: .
v_gene: TRBV5-1
abundance: .
j_gene: TRBJ1-6
CDR3nt: TGCGCCAGCAGCTCGACAGGCTATAATTCACCCCTCCACTTT
CDR3aa: CASSSTGYNSPLHF

d_gene: .
v_gene: TRBV14
abundance: few
j_gene: TRBJ1-5
CDR3nt: TGTGCCAGCAGCCACGGAAGCGGGAATCAGCCCCAGCATTTT
CDR3aa: CASSHGSGNQPQHF

d_gene: TRBD2
v_gene: TRBV12-3/TRBV12-4
abundance: .
j_gene: TRBJ2-7
CDR3nt: TGTGCCAGCAGCCCCACTAGCGGGAGATCCACCGAGCAGTACTTC
CDR3aa: CASSPTSGRSTEQYF

d_gene: .
v_gene: TRBV12-3/TRBV12-4
abundance: many
j_gene: TRBJ1-1
CDR3nt: TGTGCCAGCAGTTTGGGACTGTCGAACACTGAAGCTTTCTTT
CDR3aa: CASSLGLSNTEAFF

d_gene: .
v_gene: TRBV5-1
abundance: few
j_gene: TRBJ2-3
CDR3nt: TGCGCCAGCAGCTTGGCCACTGTTGGCGGAGATACGCAGTATTTT
CDR3aa: CASSLATVGGDTQYF

d_gene: TRBD1
v_gene: TRBV12-3/TRBV12-4
abundance: once
j_gene: TRBJ2-7
CDR3nt: TGTGCCAGCAGCGGGACAGCGCGAAACGAGCAGTACTTC
CDR3aa: CASSGTARNEQYF

d_gene: .
v_gene: TRBV5-1
abundance: many
j_gene: TRBJ2-7
CDR3nt: TGCGCCAGCAGTTACGGCTCAACCCTTCGGTCCTACGAGCAGTACTTC
CDR3aa: CASSYGSTLRSYEQYF

d_gene: .
v_gene: TRBV5-6
abundance: .
j_gene: TRBJ1-2
CDR3nt: TGTGCCAGCAGCAGGGGGTTCGGCTACACCTTC
CDR3aa: CASSRGFGYTF

d_gene: .
v_gene: TRBV5-6
abundance: .
j_gene: TRBJ2-1
CDR3nt: TGTGCCAGCAGCTTGGTTCACCTACCCCGCAATGAGCAGTTCTTC
CDR3aa: CASSLVHLPRNEQFF

d_gene: .
v_gene: TRBV29-1
abundance: .
j_gene: TRBJ2-5
CDR3nt: TGCAGCGTTGGCGAAGGTGGTGTCCGAGAGACCCAGTACTTC
CDR3aa: CSVGEGGVRETQYF

d_gene: .
v_gene: TRBV29-1
abundance: .
j_gene: TRBJ1-1
CDR3nt: TGCAGCGTACCGGGACAAGGGCTAGTTAAAGCTCGGAACACTGAAGCTTTCTTT
CDR3aa: CSVPGQGLVKARNTEAFF

d_gene: TRBD1
v_gene: TRBV7-2
abundance: .
j_gene: TRBJ2-7
CDR3nt: TGTGCCAGCAGCCCCGACAGGGGGGTTGTCAAGCAGTACTTC
CDR3aa: CASSPDRGVVKQYF

d_gene: .
v_gene: TRBV6-5
abundance: .
j_gene: TRBJ2-7
CDR3nt: TGTGCCAGCAGTTTTGAGCCTAGACCCTACGAGCAGTACTTC
CDR3aa: CASSFEPRPYEQYF

d_gene: .
v_gene: TRBV12-3/TRBV12-4
abundance: few
j_gene: TRBJ1-6
CDR3nt: TGTGCCAGCGTATCGGGGACCTGGGATTCACCCCTCCACTTT
CDR3aa: CASVSGTWDSPLHF

d_gene: TRBD1
v_gene: TRBV7-9
abundance: many
j_gene: TRBJ1-6
CDR3nt: TGTGCCAGCAGCCCGCAGTTGGGACAGGGGAATTCACCCCTCCACTTT
CDR3aa: CASSPQLGQGNSPLHF

d_gene: .
v_gene: TRBV27
abundance: .
j_gene: TRBJ2-7
CDR3nt: TGTGCCAGCAGTCCAGCCCCTCGCGGGCCGATCGCGAGGAAGCAGTACTTC
CDR3aa: CASSPAPRGPIARKQYF

d_gene: .
v_gene: TRBV7-8
abundance: many
j_gene: TRBJ1-5
CDR3nt: TGTGCCAGCAGCTTAGTGTCTGAGACCGCGTTTTTTAGCAATCAGCCCCAGCATTTT
CDR3aa: CASSLVSETAFFSNQPQHF

d_gene: .
v_gene: TRBV10-3
abundance: .
j_gene: TRBJ1-4
CDR3nt: TGTGCCATCAGTGAAAAGGGCCGAAATGAAAAACTGTTTTTT
CDR3aa: CAISEKGRNEKLFF

d_gene: .
v_gene: TRBV7-8
abundance: .
j_gene: TRBJ2-3
CDR3nt: TGTGCCAGCAGCTTAGCGTCTCGCACAGATACGCAGTATTTT
CDR3aa: CASSLASRTDTQYF

d_gene: .
v_gene: TRBV18
abundance: .
j_gene: TRBJ2-1
CDR3nt: TGTGCCAGCTCACCCCCCTTAGTAGAGCGCAGCTCCTACAATGAGCAGTTCTTC
CDR3aa: CASSPPLVERSSYNEQFF

d_gene: .
v_gene: TRBV3-1
abundance: few
j_gene: TRBJ2-1
CDR3nt: TGTGCCAGCAGCCAAGATCCAACCTACAATGAGCAGTTCTTC
CDR3aa: CASSQDPTYNEQFF

d_gene: .
v_gene: TRBV12-5
abundance: few
j_gene: TRBJ2-7
CDR3nt: TGTGCTAGTGGTTTGGGGGCACTCGAGCAGTACTTC
CDR3aa: CASGLGALEQYF

d_gene: .
v_gene: TRBV5-1
abundance: .
j_gene: TRBJ1-5
CDR3nt: TGCGCCAGCAGCCCTTTGGGGGGGGGCGGTCAGCCCCAGCATTTT
CDR3aa: CASSPLGGGGQPQHF

d_gene: TRBD1
v_gene: TRBV3-1
abundance: few
j_gene: TRBJ1-1
CDR3nt: TGTGCCAGCAAACGGACAGGGGTCTTTACGACTGAAGCTTTCTTT
CDR3aa: CASKRTGVFTTEAFF

d_gene: .
v_gene: TRBV12-3/TRBV12-4
abundance: few
j_gene: TRBJ1-3
CDR3nt: TGTGCCAGCCTCCCCGGGGACGGGGTTGGAAACACCATATATTTT
CDR3aa: CASLPGDGVGNTIYF

d_gene: .
v_gene: TRBV9
abundance: .
j_gene: TRBJ2-2
CDR3nt: TGTGCCAGCAGCGTAGTAGACTTAACCGGGGAGCTGTTTTTT
CDR3aa: CASSVVDLTGELFF

d_gene: TRBD1
v_gene: TRBV7-2
abundance: few
j_gene: TRBJ2-7
CDR3nt: TGTGCCAGCAGCTTAGCTCGTAGTTACAGGGGGCTGAGAGAGCAGTACTTC
CDR3aa: CASSLARSYRGLREQYF

d_gene: .
v_gene: TRBV5-4
abundance: few
j_gene: TRBJ1-1
CDR3nt: TGTGCCAGCAGCTTTAGCAGAACTGAAGCTTTCTTT
CDR3aa: CASSFSRTEAFF

d_gene: .
v_gene: TRBV28
abundance: many
j_gene: TRBJ1-4
CDR3nt: TGTGCCAGCAGTCAAACGGGGGAAAAACTGTTTTTT
CDR3aa: CASSQTGEKLFF

d_gene: TRBD1
v_gene: TRBV7-2
abundance: few
j_gene: TRBJ1-5
CDR3nt: TGTGCCAGCAGCTTAGAGGGGACAGTACCCAATCAGCCCCAGCATTTT
CDR3aa: CASSLEGTVPNQPQHF

d_gene: .
v_gene: TRBV20-1
abundance: few
j_gene: TRBJ1-2
CDR3nt: TGCAGTGCTAGATCCTCGGAAGAGTATGGCTACACCTTC
CDR3aa: CSARSSEEYGYTF

d_gene: .
v_gene: TRBV6-2/TRBV6-3
abundance: few
j_gene: TRBJ2-7
CDR3nt: TGTGCCAGCAGTGGAGACGCCTACGAGCAGTACTTC
CDR3aa: CASSGDAYEQYF

d_gene: TRBD1
v_gene: TRBV6-1
abundance: few
j_gene: TRBJ1-3
CDR3nt: TGTGCCAGCAGTCCCATGGGACAGTTCGCGGGGAACACCATATATTTT
CDR3aa: CASSPMGQFAGNTIYF

d_gene: .
v_gene: TRBV20-1
abundance: few
j_gene: TRBJ2-5
CDR3nt: TGCAGTGCTAAGGCCAGCCAAAAACCCCAAGAGACCCAGTACTTC
CDR3aa: CSAKASQKPQETQYF

d_gene: .
v_gene: TRBV5-1
abundance: few
j_gene: TRBJ2-6
CDR3nt: TGCGCCAGCAGCTTGGACGGGGACCCATTATTCTCTGGGGCCAACGTCCTGACTTTC
CDR3aa: CASSLDGDPLFSGANVLTF

d_gene: .
v_gene: TRBV5-1
abundance: many
j_gene: TRBJ2-5
CDR3nt: TGCGCCAGCAGCTTTCAGGGCCAAGAGACCCAGTACTTC
CDR3aa: CASSFQGQETQYF

d_gene: .
v_gene: TRBV6-2/TRBV6-3
abundance: .
j_gene: TRBJ1-1
CDR3nt: TGTGCCAGCAAGCACCCAGAGAGGAACACTGAAGCTTTCTTT
CDR3aa: CASKHPERNTEAFF

d_gene: TRBD1
v_gene: TRBV7-3
abundance: .
j_gene: TRBJ2-2
CDR3nt: TGTGCCAGCAGTCGGGACAGGGCTCTCACCGGGGAGCTGTTTTTT
CDR3aa: CASSRDRALTGELFF

d_gene: TRBD2
v_gene: TRBV7-2
abundance: .
j_gene: TRBJ2-4
CDR3nt: TGTGCCAGCAGCTTAGCCATTTTAGCGGGATCCAAAAACATTCAGTACTTC
CDR3aa: CASSLAILAGSKNIQYF

d_gene: .
v_gene: TRBV27
abundance: .
j_gene: TRBJ1-4
CDR3nt: TGTGCCAGCAGTGCAGGGGTGGGGGAAAAACTGTTTTTT
CDR3aa: CASSAGVGEKLFF

d_gene: .
v_gene: TRBV6-2/TRBV6-3
abundance: .
j_gene: TRBJ1-5
CDR3nt: TGTGCCAGCAGTTACGGAGGTCATCAGCCCCAGCATTTT
CDR3aa: CASSYGGHQPQHF